This TCR beta chain was retrieved from a study of tumor-infiltrating lymphocytes in localized non-small cell lung cancer (dated by TCRdb to about 2021). Background for the entire study: The cohort covered several histologies, both smokers and never-smokers, and patients whose samples were collected after neoadjuvant chemotherapy. Each patient contributed resected tumor tissue and uninvolved lung tissue from the same patient, described as non-adjacent to the tumor. Flow cytometry, multiplex immunofluorescence, RNA-seq, exome sequencing and proteomics were applied to the same patients as TCR sequencing, which was one of several integrated assays. The overall ICON cohort was composed of over a hundred surgical patients with localized non-small cell lung cancer whose tumors were resected. A total of roughly 57 patients were included in the paired tumor versus uninvolved lung comparison of immunoSEQ T-cell fraction. Here is what the overall study found, with its caveats: Recurrence-free survival showed no association with tumor T-cell fraction from TCR sequencing (p = 0.61). Higher T cell infiltration in tumors than in uninvolved lung tissue was supported by TCRbeta sequencing, consistent with immunofluorescence CD3 counts. TCR-derived T-cell fraction did not differ between the flow cytometry-defined immunotypes IM1 (good prognosis) and IM2 (poor prognosis). Different pieces of the same tissue were used for different assays, so technical variation could not be separated from intratumor heterogeneity. Assay coverage differed among patients according to how much tissue was available, so only a subset of the cohort had TCR sequencing.

A remark on this clone: There is no known antigen for this receptor. The sample holds no much larger clone one base away, and base qualities are not on file.

The cysteine opens and the phenylalanine closes a CDR3 of 13 amino acids. Only CDR3 DNA is held: 39 bases, read in frame from base 1. The junction shows trimming of 2 bases on V and 5 bases on J, and the gene matches do not reach 3 bases of it. Looking up the germline V gene (reference sequence) yields CDR1 LNHDA and CDR2 SQIVND. ICON enrollment began in 2016, and the last patient was enrolled in 2018. In a subcohort of around 72 patients, fresh tumor and matched uninvolved tissue were collected for in-depth immune analyses, with TCR sequencing among those analyses. TCR sequencing was performed on DNA isolated from bulk tissue, without cell sorting. The T-cell fraction in tumor and uninvolved lung tissue was obtained from TCR sequencing using the immunoSEQ assay. Per the original workflow: In the survival analysis, patients were divided into a high T-cell fraction group (upper tertile) and a low T-cell fraction group (lower two tertiles), and the two groups were compared using a log-rank test. Paired tumor versus uninvolved lung differences in T-cell fraction were tested with a signed-rank test. TCRdb took this table from immuneACCESS and kept in-frame rearrangements with V and J called. Such tables lack part of the clones; where checked against another copy, unresolved V genes explain under half of the gap, and the rest is unexplained. The V and J calls and clone size were taken over from that table, and D and trimming were inferred from the DNA. The sample yields 13,000 or so clones; around 80% were counted once. The leading ten clones occupy roughly 12% of the sample.

The sequence links TRBV19 to TRBJ2-7, with TRBD1 matching 7 junction bases. The sequenced sample consisted of lung tumor tissue. This clonotype was obtained from a human donor with non-small cell lung cancer. CDR3 loop: CASSIRGLDEQYF. The DNA sequence is as follows: TGTGCCAGTAGTATAAGGGGGCTCGACGAGCAGTACTTC.